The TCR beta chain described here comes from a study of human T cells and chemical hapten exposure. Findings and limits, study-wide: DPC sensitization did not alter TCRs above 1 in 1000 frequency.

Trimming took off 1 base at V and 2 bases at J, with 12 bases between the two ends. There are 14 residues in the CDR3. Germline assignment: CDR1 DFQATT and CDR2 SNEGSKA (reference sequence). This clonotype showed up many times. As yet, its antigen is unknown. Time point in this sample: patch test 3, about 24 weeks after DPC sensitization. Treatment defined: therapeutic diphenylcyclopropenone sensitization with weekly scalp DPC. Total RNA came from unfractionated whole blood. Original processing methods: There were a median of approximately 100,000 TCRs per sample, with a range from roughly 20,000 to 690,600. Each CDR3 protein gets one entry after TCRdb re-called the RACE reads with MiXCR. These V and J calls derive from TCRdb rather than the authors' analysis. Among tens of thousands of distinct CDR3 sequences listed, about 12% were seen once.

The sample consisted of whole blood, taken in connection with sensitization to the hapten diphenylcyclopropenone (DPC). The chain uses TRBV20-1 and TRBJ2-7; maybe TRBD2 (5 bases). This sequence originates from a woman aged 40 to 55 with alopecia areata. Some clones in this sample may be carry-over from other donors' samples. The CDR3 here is CSARAWEFTYEQYF. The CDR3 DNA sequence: TGCAGTGCTAGAGCCTGGGAGTTCACCTACGAGCAGTACTTC.